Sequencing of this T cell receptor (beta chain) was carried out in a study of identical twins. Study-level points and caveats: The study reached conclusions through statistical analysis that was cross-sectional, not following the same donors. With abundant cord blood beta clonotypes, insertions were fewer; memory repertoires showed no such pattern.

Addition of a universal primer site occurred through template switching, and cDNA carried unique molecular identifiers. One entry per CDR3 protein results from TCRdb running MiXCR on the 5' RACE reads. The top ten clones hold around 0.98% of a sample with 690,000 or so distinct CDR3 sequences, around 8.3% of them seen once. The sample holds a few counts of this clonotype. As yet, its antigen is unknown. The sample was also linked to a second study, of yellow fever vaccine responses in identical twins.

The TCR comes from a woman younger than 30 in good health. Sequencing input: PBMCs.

The CDR3 bases are TGTGCCAGCAGCTTACCAGGGATGTCCAGCAATCAGCCCCAGCATTTT. Translating gives CASSLPGMSSNQPQHF. This chain connects TRBV7-8 to TRBJ1-5, with a tentative D call TRBD1 (5 bases). V lost 2 bases, J lost 1 base, and 12 bases lay in between. This CDR3 has 16 residues. The germline CDR1 and CDR2 sequences are SGHVS and FQNEAQ.